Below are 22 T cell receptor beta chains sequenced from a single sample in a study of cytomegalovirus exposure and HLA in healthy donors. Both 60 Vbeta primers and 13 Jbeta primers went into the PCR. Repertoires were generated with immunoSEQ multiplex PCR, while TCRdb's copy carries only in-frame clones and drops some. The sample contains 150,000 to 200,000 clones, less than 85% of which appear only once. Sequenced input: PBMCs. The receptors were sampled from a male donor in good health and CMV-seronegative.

The CDR3 DNA reads as TGTGCCAGCAGACGCCTGGGACAGAGGCCCTACGAGCAGTACTTC. This encodes CASRRLGQRPYEQYF. The chain links TRBV6-5 to TRBJ2-7, with TRBD1 matching over 7 bases. CDR3 length: 15 residues. Looked up from germline, CDR1 is MNHEY and CDR2 is SVGAGI. J was trimmed by 2 bases and V by 6 bases; bases with no gene match: 10.

CDR3: CASSEDGSSYNEQFF. In DNA, the CDR3 is TGTGCCAGCAGCGAGGACGGGAGCTCCTACAATGAGCAGTTCTTC. J is TRBJ2-1 and V is TRBV6-4, with D possibly TRBD2 on 6 matching bases. CDR3 length: 15 amino acids. Trimming cost V 6 bases and J 0 bases, with 12 bases left between them. The germline V gene encodes CDR1 MRHNA and CDR2 SNTAGT.

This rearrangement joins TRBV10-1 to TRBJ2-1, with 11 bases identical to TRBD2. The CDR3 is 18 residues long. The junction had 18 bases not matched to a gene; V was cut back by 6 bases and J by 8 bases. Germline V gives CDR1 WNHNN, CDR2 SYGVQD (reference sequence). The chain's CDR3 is CASRLAGGPNREGDEQFF. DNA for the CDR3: TGCGCCAGCAGGTTAGCGGGAGGGCCGAACAGGGAGGGCGATGAGCAGTTCTTC.

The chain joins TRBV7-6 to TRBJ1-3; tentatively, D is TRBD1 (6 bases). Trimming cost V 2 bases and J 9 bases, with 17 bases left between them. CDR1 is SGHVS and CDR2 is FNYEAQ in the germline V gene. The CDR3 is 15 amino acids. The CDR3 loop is CASSLTTGPPGTIYF. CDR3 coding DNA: TGTGCCAGCAGCTTAACGACAGGTCCACCCGGCACCATATATTTT.

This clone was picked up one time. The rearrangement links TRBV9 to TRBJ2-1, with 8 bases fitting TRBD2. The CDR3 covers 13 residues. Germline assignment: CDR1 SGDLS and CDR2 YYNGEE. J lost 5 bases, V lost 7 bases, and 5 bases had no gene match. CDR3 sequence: CASALGGDNEQFF. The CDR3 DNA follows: TGTGCCAGCGCTCTCGGGGGGGACAATGAGCAGTTCTTC.

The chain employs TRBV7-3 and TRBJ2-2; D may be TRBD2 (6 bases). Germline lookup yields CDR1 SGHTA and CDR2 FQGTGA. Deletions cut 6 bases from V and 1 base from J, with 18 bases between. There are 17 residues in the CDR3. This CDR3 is CASRPYTGTLNTGELFF. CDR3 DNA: TGTGCCAGCAGACCTTACACCGGGACTTTGAACACCGGGGAGCTGTTTTTT.

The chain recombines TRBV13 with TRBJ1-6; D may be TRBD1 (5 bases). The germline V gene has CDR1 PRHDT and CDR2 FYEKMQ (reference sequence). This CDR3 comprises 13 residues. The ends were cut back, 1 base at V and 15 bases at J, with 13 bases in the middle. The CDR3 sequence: CASSLVSGGVLHF. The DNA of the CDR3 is TGTGCCAGCAGCTTAGTCTCCGGGGGTGTCCTCCACTTT.

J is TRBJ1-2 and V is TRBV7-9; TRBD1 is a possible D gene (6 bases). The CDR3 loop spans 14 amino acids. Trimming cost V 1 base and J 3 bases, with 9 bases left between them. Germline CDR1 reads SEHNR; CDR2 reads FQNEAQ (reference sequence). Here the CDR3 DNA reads TGTGCCAGCAGCTTAGTCGGGACACACTATGGCTACACCTTC. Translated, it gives CASSLVGTHYGYTF. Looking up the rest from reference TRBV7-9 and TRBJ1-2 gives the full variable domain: DTGVSQNPRHKITKRGQNVTFRCDPISEHNRLYWYRQTLGQGPEFLTYFQNEAQLEKSRLLSDRFSAERPKGSFSTLEIQRTEQGDSAMYLCASSLVGTHYGYTFGSGTRLTVV.

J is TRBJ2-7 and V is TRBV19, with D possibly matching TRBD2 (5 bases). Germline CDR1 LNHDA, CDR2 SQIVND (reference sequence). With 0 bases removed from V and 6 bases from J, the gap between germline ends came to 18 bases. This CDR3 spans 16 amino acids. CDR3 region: CASSIEGQTRASEQYF. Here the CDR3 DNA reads TGTGCCAGTAGTATAGAGGGCCAAACGAGGGCTAGCGAGCAGTACTTC.

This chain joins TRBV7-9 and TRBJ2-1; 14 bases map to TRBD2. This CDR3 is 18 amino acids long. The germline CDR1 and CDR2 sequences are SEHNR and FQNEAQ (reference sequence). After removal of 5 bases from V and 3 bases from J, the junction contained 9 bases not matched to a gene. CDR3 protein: CASSARGLAGVGYNEQFF. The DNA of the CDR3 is TGTGCCAGCAGCGCGAGGGGACTAGCGGGAGTGGGCTACAATGAGCAGTTCTTC.

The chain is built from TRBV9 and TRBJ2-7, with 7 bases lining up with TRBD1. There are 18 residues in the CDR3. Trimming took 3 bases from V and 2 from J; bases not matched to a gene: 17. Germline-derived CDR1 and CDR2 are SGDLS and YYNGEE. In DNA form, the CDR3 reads TGTGCCAGCAGCGCATTACGACAGGGTAAAGAGGGGACCTACGAGCAGTACTTC. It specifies CASSALRQGKEGTYEQYF.

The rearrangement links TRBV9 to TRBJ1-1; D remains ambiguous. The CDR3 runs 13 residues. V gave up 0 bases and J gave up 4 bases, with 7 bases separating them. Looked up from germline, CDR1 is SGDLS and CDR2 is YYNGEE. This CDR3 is CASSVGAATEAFF. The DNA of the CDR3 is TGTGCCAGCAGCGTAGGGGCAGCCACTGAAGCTTTCTTT.

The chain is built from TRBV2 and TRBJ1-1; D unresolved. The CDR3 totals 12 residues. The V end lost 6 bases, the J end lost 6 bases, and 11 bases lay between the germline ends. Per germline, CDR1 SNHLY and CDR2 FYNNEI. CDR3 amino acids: CASREGMAEAFF. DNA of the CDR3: TGTGCCAGCAGGGAGGGTATGGCTGAAGCTTTCTTT.

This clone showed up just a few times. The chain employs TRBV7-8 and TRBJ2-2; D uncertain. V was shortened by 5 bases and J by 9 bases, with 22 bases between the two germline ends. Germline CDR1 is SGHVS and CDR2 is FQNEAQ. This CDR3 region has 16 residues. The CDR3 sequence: CASSPFLSLESRELFF. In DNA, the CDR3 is TGTGCCAGCAGCCCGTTCCTCTCCCTAGAGTCAAGGGAGCTGTTTTTT.

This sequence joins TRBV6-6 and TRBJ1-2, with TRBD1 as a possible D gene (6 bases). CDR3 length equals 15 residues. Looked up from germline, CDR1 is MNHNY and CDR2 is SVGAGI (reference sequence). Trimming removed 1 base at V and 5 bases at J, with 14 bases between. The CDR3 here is CASSYLGQKKYGYTF. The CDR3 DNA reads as TGTGCCAGCAGTTACTTAGGACAGAAAAAATATGGCTACACCTTC.

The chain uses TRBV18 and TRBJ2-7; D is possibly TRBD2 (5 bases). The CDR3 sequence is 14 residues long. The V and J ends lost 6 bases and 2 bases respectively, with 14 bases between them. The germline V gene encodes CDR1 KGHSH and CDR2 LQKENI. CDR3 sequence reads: CASSAASGPYEQYF. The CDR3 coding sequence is TGTGCCAGCTCCGCCGCCAGCGGTCCCTACGAGCAGTACTTC.

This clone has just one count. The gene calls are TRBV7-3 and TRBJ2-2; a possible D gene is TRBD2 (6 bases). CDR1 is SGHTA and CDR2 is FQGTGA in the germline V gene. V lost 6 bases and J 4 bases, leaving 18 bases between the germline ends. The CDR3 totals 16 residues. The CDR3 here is CASSPQGGGSTGELFF. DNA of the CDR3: TGTGCCAGCAGTCCTCAGGGAGGAGGGAGCACCGGGGAGCTGTTTTTT. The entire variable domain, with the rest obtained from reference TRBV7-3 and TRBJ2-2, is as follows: GAGVSQTPSNKVTEKGKYVELRCDPISGHTALYWYRQSLGQGPEFLIYFQGTGAADDSGLPNDRFFAVRPEGSVSTLKIQRTERGDSAVYLCASSPQGGGSTGELFFGEGSRLTVL.

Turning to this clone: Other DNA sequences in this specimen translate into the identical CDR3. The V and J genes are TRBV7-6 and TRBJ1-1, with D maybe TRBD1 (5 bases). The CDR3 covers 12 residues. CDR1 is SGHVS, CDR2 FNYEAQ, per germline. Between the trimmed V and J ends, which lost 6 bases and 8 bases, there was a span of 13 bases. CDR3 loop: CASSTQGGEAFF. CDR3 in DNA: TGTGCCAGCAGTACCCAGGGTGGCGAAGCTTTCTTT.

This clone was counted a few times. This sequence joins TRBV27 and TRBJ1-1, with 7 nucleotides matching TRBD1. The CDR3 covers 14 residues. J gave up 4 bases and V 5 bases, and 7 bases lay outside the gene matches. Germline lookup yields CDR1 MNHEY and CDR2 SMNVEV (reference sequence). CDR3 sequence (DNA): TGTGCCAGCAGTGCCTACAGGGGTAGCACTGAAGCTTTCTTT. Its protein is CASSAYRGSTEAFF.

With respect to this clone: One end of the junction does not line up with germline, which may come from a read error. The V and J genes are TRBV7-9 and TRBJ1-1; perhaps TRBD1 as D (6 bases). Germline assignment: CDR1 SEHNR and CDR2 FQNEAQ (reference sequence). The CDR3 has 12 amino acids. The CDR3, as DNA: TGTTCCAGCAGCAATTGGGACACCGGAGCTTTCTTT. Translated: CSSSNWDTGAFF.

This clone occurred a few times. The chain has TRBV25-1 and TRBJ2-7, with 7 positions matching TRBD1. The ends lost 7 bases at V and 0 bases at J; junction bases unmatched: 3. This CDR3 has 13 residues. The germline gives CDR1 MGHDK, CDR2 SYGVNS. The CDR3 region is CASNGDSSYEQYF. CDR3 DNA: TGTGCCAGCAACGGGGACAGCTCCTACGAGCAGTACTTC.

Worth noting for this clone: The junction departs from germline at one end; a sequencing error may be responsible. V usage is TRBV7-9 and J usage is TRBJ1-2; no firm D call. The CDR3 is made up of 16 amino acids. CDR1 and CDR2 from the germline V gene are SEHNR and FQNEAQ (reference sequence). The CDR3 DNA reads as TGTTCCAGCAGCTTATATCCCGCAGGCTCTAACTATGGCTACACCTTC. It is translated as CSSSLYPAGSNYGYTF.